This TCR beta chain came from a study of response to subunit inactivated influenza vaccine. The CDR3 loop spans 15 amino acids. Looked up from germline, CDR1 is MNHEY and CDR2 is SVGAGI. Trimming took 4 bases from V and 1 from J, leaving 14 bases between them. Using its own MiXCR run on the RT-PCR reads, TCRdb lists one record per CDR3 protein. The sample lists about 700,000 distinct CDR3 sequences, about 14% occurring once. General study results and limits: Researchers suggested that each seasonal influenza vaccination recruits few new T cells.

With regard to this clonotype: What it binds is unknown.

Here the sequenced sample was PBMCs from blood, taken roughly 15 days before vaccination. The clonotype was recovered from a man in his fifties who received an inactivated influenza vaccine. The chain combines TRBV6-5 with TRBJ2-7; D possibly matches TRBD1 or TRBD2 (5 bases each). CDR3 region: CASSSEGEGSYEQYF. CDR3 nucleotide sequence: TGTGCCAGCAGTTCTGAAGGAGAGGGGTCCTACGAGCAGTACTTC.